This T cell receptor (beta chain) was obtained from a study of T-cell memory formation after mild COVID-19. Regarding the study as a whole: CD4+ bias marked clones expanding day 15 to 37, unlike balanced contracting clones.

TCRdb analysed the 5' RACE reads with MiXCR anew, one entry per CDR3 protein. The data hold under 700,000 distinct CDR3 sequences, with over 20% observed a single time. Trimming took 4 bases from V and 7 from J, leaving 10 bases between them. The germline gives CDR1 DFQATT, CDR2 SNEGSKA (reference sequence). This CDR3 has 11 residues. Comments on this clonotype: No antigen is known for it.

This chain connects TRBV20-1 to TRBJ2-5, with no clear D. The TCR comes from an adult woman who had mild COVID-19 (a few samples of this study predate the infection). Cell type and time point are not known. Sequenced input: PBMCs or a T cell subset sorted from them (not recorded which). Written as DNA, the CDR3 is TGCAGTGCTAAGGGTCTAGGGACCCAGTACTTC. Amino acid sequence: CSAKGLGTQYF.